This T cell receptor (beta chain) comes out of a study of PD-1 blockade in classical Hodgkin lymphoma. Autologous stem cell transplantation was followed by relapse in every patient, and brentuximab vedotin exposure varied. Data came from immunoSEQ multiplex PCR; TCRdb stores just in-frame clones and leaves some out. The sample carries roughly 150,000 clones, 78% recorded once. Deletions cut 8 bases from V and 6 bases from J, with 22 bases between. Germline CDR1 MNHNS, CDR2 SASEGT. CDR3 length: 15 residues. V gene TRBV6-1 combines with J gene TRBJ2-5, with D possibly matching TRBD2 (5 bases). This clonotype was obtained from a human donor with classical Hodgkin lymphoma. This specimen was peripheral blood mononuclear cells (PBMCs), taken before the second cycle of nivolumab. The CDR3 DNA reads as TGTGCCAGCGAAGAAAGGAGGCGCGGTATGAAGACCCAGTACTTC. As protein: CASEERRRGMKTQYF.